The 25 T cell receptor beta chains given below trace back to one sample, sequenced in a study of stem cell transplantation in POMP-related autoinflammatory disease. Profiled with immunoSEQ multiplex PCR; TCRdb holds only in-frame clones, not every one. This table holds some 31,000 clones, almost 90% found once. The sequencing used CD4+ T cells from PBMCs, collected before stem cell transplantation. The receptors derive from a human donor with POMP-related autoinflammation and immune dysregulation (PRAID).

This clone was counted once. The chain couples TRBV5-1 to TRBJ2-1; D unresolved. Trimming took off 0 bases at V and 7 bases at J, with 17 bases between the two ends. Germline CDR1 reads SGHRS; CDR2 reads YFSETQ. The CDR3 is 16 amino acids. The CDR3 coding sequence is TGCGCCAGCAGCTTGGCCCGAACCAGGTTCCATAATGAGCAGTTCTTC. This sequence encodes CASSLARTRFHNEQFF.

The chain links TRBV9 to TRBJ2-2; D possibly matches TRBD1 or TRBD2 (5 bases each). The CDR3 runs 14 residues. The V and J ends lost 3 bases and 4 bases respectively, with 10 bases between them. The V gene's germline CDR1 is SGDLS and CDR2 YYNGEE. CDR3 sequence reads: CASSAGTSTGELFF. Written as DNA, the CDR3 is TGTGCCAGCAGCGCCGGGACCTCCACCGGGGAGCTGTTTTTT.

This clone occurred a few times. The V call is TRBV19, the J call TRBJ1-6; 7 bases are shared with TRBD1. This CDR3 region has 15 residues. Germline CDR1 LNHDA, CDR2 SQIVND (reference sequence). V trimming: 4 bases; J trimming: 10 bases; junction bases outside the gene matches: 10. CDR3 nucleotide sequence: TGTGCCAGTAGTACCCGACAGGGCTTGGGGTCACCCCTCCACTTT. Its protein is CASSTRQGLGSPLHF.

This clone appeared once. The rearrangement joins TRBV6-1 to TRBJ2-5; 8 bases match TRBD2. The germline V gene encodes CDR1 MNHNS and CDR2 SASEGT. V dropped 2 bases and J dropped 4; count of bases not matched to a gene: 6. This CDR3 region has 15 residues. Written as DNA, the CDR3 is TGTGCCAGCAGTGAAAACCCCGGGACTAGAGAGACCCAGTACTTC. It translates to CASSENPGTRETQYF.

In DNA, the CDR3 is TGCGCCAGCAGCCTGGGACTTCCCACAGATACGCAGTATTTT. Protein product: CASSLGLPTDTQYF. The V gene is TRBV5-1, the J gene TRBJ2-3; possibly TRBD2 for D (6 bases). The CDR3 loop spans 14 amino acids. Germline values: CDR1 SGHRS, CDR2 YFSETQ. The ends were cut back, 4 bases at V and 2 bases at J, with 11 bases in the middle.

This chain connects TRBV6-1 to TRBJ2-7; 7 nucleotides agree with TRBD1. The CDR3 totals 15 residues. V gave up 5 bases and J gave up 0 bases; unmatched junction bases: 7. Per the germline V gene, CDR1 is MNHNS and CDR2 is SASEGT. The DNA of the CDR3 is TGTGCCAGCAGTCTTCGGACAGGACTCTCCTACGAGCAGTACTTC. Encoded protein: CASSLRTGLSYEQYF.

V and J are TRBV20-1 and TRBJ2-3, with unresolved D. The V and J ends lost 5 bases and 0 bases respectively, with 3 bases between them. Germline V gives CDR1 DFQATT, CDR2 SNEGSKA (reference sequence). The length of the CDR3 is 11 residues. The DNA of the CDR3 is TGCAGTGCTGGTAGCACAGATACGCAGTATTTT. Its protein is CSAGSTDTQYF.

The chain uses TRBV2 and TRBJ1-5; D is unresolved. The CDR3 is 15 residues long. V lost 7 bases, J lost 1 base, and 14 bases lay in between. Germline loops: CDR1 SNHLY, CDR2 FYNNEI. CDR3: CASTNSLTSNQPQHF. As DNA, the CDR3 is TGTGCCAGCACCAACAGTTTGACGAGCAATCAGCCCCAGCATTTT.

This clone was observed a few times. V usage is TRBV5-8 and J usage is TRBJ1-2; D unclear. The V gene lost 2 bases and the J gene lost 3 bases, with 14 bases spanning the gap. CDR3 length: 15 residues. Germline lookup yields CDR1 SGHTS and CDR2 YDEGEE. CDR3 DNA sequence: TGTGCCAGCAGCTTTAGGGCCTTCCGGCACTATGGCTACACCTTC. As protein: CASSFRAFRHYGYTF.

The chain joins TRBV6-1 to TRBJ2-2, with 8 bases identical to TRBD2. In germline, CDR1 is MNHNS, CDR2 SASEGT. The V and J ends lost 7 bases and 4 bases, in that order; junction bases with no gene match: 8. CDR3 length equals 15 residues. CDR3 residues: CASNTGLVSTGELFF. The CDR3 region has the DNA TGTGCCAGCAATACGGGACTAGTGTCCACCGGGGAGCTGTTTTTT.

The chain joins TRBV5-1 to TRBJ2-3, with TRBD1 matching 8 bases. Germline V gene lookup returns CDR1 SGHRS and CDR2 YFSETQ. The CDR3 is 16 residues long. After removal of 2 bases from V and 5 bases from J, the junction contained 10 bases not matched to a gene. The CDR3 DNA reads as TGCGCCAGCAGCTTACCCCTAACAGGGGGTCGAGATACGCAGTATTTT. Encoded protein: CASSLPLTGGRDTQYF. Combining the CDR3 with reference TRBV5-1 and TRBJ2-3 gives the whole variable domain KAGVTQTPRYLIKTRGQQVTLSCSPISGHRSVSWYQQTPGQGLQFLFEYFSETQRNKGNFPGRFSGRQFSNSRSEMNVSTLELGDSALYLCASSLPLTGGRDTQYFGPGTRLTVL.

The gene calls are TRBV25-1 and TRBJ2-5; D perhaps matches TRBD2 (6 bases). Germline CDR1 MGHDK, CDR2 SYGVNS. V was shortened by 9 bases and J by 4 bases, with 9 bases between the two germline ends. This CDR3 region has 11 residues. The CDR3 region is CASNGGETQYF. The CDR3 nucleotides are TGTGCCAGTAACGGGGGAGAGACCCAGTACTTC.

The chain combines TRBV4-2 with TRBJ2-5; 14 bases fit TRBD2. CDR3 size: 17 residues. The germline V gene encodes CDR1 LGHNA and CDR2 YNFKEQ. After removal of 0 bases from V and 6 bases from J, the junction contained 6 bases not matched to a gene. The CDR3 coding sequence is TGTGCCAGCAGCCAAGAGGGGGGACTAGCGGGAGTAAAGACCCAGTACTTC. Encoded protein: CASSQEGGLAGVKTQYF.

This chain links TRBV2 with TRBJ1-2; a possible D gene is TRBD1 (5 bases). V gave up 5 bases and J gave up 2 bases, with 12 bases separating them. Per the germline V gene, CDR1 is SNHLY and CDR2 is FYNNEI. This CDR3 has 14 residues. The DNA for the CDR3 is TGTGCCAGCAGTCCGGGACCCCGGAACTATGGCTACACCTTC. This encodes CASSPGPRNYGYTF.

In this sample, this clone turned up once. The V call is TRBV6-4, the J call TRBJ2-1; D may match TRBD1 or TRBD2 (6 bases each). Per germline, CDR1 MRHNA and CDR2 SNTAGT. The CDR3 extends over 14 amino acids. V was trimmed by 8 bases and J by 7 bases, leaving 18 bases between them. The CDR3 spells CASVREARGNEQFF. Here the CDR3 DNA reads TGTGCCAGCGTGAGGGAGGCGAGGGGGAATGAGCAGTTCTTC.

The chain uses TRBV7-9 and TRBJ2-3, with D possibly called TRBD1 or TRBD2 (5 bases each). The germline V gene encodes CDR1 SEHNR and CDR2 FQNEAQ (reference sequence). The V and J ends lost 5 bases and 4 bases respectively, with 16 bases between them. The CDR3 is made up of 15 amino acids. Here the CDR3 DNA reads TGTGCCAGCAGCGCCGGGACCCCCGGTCCAGATACGCAGTATTTT. Translated, it gives CASSAGTPGPDTQYF.

This rearrangement joins TRBV2 to TRBJ2-5; D call uncertain. The ends were cut back, 4 bases at V and 2 bases at J, with 14 bases in the middle. Germline CDR1 reads SNHLY; CDR2 reads FYNNEI. This CDR3 has 15 residues. CDR3 coding DNA: TGTGCCAGCAGTGCTTTTTTGGGTGAACAAGAGACCCAGTACTTC. Protein sequence: CASSAFLGEQETQYF.

This clone was detected once. This sequence joins TRBV2 and TRBJ2-1; D is ambiguous. CDR1 SNHLY and CDR2 FYNNEI come from the germline V gene. The CDR3 extends over 15 amino acids. With 2 bases removed from V and 4 bases from J, the gap between germline ends came to 12 bases. The CDR3 sequence: CASSEQGPPYNEQFF. CDR3 in DNA: TGTGCCAGCAGTGAACAAGGGCCCCCATACAATGAGCAGTTCTTC.

The chain is built from TRBV9 and TRBJ1-6; 8 positions agree with TRBD1. Germline trimming cut 3 bases from V and 8 bases from J; bases unmatched to any gene: 7. The CDR3 contains 15 residues. Germline values: CDR1 SGDLS, CDR2 YYNGEE. CDR3 protein: CASSAKTGADSPLHF. The CDR3 DNA is TGTGCCAGCAGCGCGAAGACAGGGGCGGATTCACCCCTCCACTTT.

This clone was picked up a small number of times. The genes are TRBV9 and TRBJ1-3; D gene uncertain. Germline V CDR1 and CDR2: SGDLS, YYNGEE. The CDR3 has 15 residues. V dropped 0 bases and J dropped 0 bases, with 7 bases sitting between them. In DNA form, the CDR3 reads TGTGCCAGCAGCGTAGGTTTTATCTCTGGAAACACCATATATTTT. Translated: CASSVGFISGNTIYF.

This clone has just one count. The V gene is TRBV7-2, the J gene TRBJ2-2; 10 bases are a match to TRBD1. The V gene's germline CDR1 is SGHTA and CDR2 FQGNSA. The CDR3 loop spans 18 amino acids. V gave up 4 bases and J gave up 0 bases; unmatched junction bases: 8. The CDR3 nucleotides read TGTGCCAGCAGCTCAAAGAGGGGACAGGGGACGAACACCGGGGAGCTGTTTTTT. Translated: CASSSKRGQGTNTGELFF.

J is TRBJ2-2 and V is TRBV18; D is ambiguous. This CDR3 has 15 amino acids. The germline V gene encodes CDR1 KGHSH and CDR2 LQKENI. V was clipped by 2 bases and J by 2 bases, with 9 bases between them. The CDR3 is CASSPRADNTGELFF. DNA of the CDR3: TGTGCCAGCTCACCAAGGGCGGATAACACCGGGGAGCTGTTTTTT. Full variable domain (missing parts from reference TRBV18 and TRBJ2-2): NAGVMQNPRHLVRRRGQEARLRCSPMKGHSHVYWYRQLPEEGLKFMVYLQKENIIDESGMPKERFSAEFPKEGPSILRIQQVVRGDSAAYFCASSPRADNTGELFFGEGSRLTVL.

J is TRBJ1-1 and V is TRBV21-1. TRBV21-1 is a recognized pseudogene. The CDR3 runs to 14 residues. CDR3 nucleotide sequence: TGTGCCAGCACCCAAGCCCCCTGGGACACTGAAGCTTTCTTT. Translation gives CASTQAPWDTEAFF.

This chain joins TRBV13 and TRBJ2-3; 8 nucleotides agree with TRBD2. CDR3 length equals 17 residues. J was trimmed by 2 bases and V by 5 bases; bases with no gene match: 12. Germline values: CDR1 PRHDT, CDR2 FYEKMQ (reference sequence). The CDR3 reads CASSGIFAGGNTDTQYF. In DNA form, the CDR3 reads TGTGCCAGCAGCGGGATCTTCGCGGGGGGAAACACAGATACGCAGTATTTT.

J is TRBJ1-4 and V is TRBV11-1; no firm D call. The CDR3 is 15 amino acids. The ends were cut back, 3 bases at V and 7 bases at J, with 15 bases in the middle. The V gene's germline CDR1 is SGHAT and CDR2 FQDESV (reference sequence). CDR3 residues: CASSLGMGSSEKLFF. As DNA, the CDR3 is TGTGCCAGCAGCTTGGGAATGGGATCGAGTGAAAAACTGTTTTTT.